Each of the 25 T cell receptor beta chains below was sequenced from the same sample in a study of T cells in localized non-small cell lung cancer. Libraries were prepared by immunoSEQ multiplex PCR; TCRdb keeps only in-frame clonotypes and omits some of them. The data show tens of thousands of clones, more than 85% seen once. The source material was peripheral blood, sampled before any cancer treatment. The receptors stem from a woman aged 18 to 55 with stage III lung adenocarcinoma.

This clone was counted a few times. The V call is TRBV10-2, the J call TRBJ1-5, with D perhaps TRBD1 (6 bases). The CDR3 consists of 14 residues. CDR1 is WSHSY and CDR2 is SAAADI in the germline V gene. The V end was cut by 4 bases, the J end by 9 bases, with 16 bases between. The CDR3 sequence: CASSARTARWPQHF. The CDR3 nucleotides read TGCGCCAGCAGTGCACGGACAGCCAGGTGGCCCCAGCATTTT.

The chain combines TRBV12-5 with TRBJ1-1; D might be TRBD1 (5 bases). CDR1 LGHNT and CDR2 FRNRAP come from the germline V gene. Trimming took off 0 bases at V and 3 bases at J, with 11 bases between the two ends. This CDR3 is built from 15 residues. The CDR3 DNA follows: TGTGCTAGTGGTTTGGTACGGGACCGCTACACTGAAGCTTTCTTT. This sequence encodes CASGLVRDRYTEAFF.

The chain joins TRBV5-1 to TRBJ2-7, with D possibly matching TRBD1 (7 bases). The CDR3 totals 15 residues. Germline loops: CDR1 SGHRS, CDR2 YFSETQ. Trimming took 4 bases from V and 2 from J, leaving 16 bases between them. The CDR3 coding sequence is TGCGCCAGCAGCCCGGGGGCAGGGGGACCCTACGAGCAGTACTTC. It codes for CASSPGAGGPYEQYF.

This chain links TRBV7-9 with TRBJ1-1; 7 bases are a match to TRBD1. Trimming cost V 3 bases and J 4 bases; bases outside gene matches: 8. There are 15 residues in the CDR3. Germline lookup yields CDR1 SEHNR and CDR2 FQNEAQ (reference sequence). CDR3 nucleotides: TGTGCCAGCAGCTTCAGACAGGGTACGTCCACTGAAGCTTTCTTT. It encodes CASSFRQGTSTEAFF.

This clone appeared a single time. The CDR3 here is CATSSNRAGVANYGYTF. The CDR3 DNA reads TGTGCCACCAGCAGCAATAGGGCAGGCGTAGCTAACTATGGCTACACCTTC. The V call is TRBV15, the J call TRBJ1-2, with D uncertain. Trimming shortened V by 3 bases and J by 0 bases, and 17 bases separated the two germline ends. Per germline, CDR1 LNHNV and CDR2 YYDKDF (reference sequence). There are 17 residues in the CDR3.

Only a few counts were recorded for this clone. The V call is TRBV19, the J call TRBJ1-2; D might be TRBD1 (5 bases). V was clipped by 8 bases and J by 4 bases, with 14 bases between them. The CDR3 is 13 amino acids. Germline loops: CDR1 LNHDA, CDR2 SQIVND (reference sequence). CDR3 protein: CASVFGGGYGYTF. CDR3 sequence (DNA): TGTGCCAGTGTGTTCGGGGGTGGCTATGGCTACACCTTC.

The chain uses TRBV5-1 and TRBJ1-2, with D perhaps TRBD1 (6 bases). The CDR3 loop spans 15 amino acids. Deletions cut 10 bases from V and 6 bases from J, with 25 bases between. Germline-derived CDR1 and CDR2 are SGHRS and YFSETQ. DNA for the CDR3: TGCGCCTCTACCCTATACGCCGGGACAAAGAATGGCTACACCTTC. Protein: CASTLYAGTKNGYTF.

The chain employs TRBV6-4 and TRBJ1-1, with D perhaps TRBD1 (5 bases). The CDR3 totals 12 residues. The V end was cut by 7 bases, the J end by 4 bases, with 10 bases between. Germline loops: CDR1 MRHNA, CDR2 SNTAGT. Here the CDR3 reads CASISGITEAFF. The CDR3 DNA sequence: TGTGCCAGCATTTCAGGGATCACTGAAGCTTTCTTT.

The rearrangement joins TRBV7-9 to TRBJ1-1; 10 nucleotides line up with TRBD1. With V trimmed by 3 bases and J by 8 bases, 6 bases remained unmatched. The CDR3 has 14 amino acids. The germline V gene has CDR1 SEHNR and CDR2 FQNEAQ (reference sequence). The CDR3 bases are TGTGCCAGCAGCTTCCCTCGACAGGGGGCCGAAGCTTTCTTT. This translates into CASSFPRQGAEAFF.

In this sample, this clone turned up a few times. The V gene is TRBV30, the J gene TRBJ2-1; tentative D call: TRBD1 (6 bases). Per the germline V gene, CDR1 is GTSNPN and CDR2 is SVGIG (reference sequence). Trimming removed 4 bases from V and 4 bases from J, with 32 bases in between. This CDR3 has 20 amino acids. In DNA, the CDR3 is TGTGCCTGGACCGATCTCTACAGGGTTCCCCTCCTATTAGGGTACAATGAGCAGTTCTTC. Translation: CAWTDLYRVPLLLGYNEQFF.

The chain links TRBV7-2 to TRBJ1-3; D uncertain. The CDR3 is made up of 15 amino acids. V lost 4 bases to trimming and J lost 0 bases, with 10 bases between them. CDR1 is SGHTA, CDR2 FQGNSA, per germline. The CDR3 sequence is CASSWRVSSGNTIYF. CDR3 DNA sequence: TGTGCCAGCAGCTGGAGGGTCAGCTCTGGAAACACCATATATTTT.

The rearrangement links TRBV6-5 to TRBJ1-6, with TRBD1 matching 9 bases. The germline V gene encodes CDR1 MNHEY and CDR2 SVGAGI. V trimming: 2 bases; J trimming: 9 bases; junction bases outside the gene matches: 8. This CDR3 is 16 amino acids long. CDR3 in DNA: TGTGCCAGCAGTTACCCCTCCGGGACAGGGCGTTCACCCCTCCACTTT. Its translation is CASSYPSGTGRSPLHF.

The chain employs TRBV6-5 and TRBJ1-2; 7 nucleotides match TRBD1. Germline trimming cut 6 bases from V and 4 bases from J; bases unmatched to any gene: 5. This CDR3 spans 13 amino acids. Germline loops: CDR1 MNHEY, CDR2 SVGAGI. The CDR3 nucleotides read TGTGCCAGCAGGCTCGGGACAGCCTATGGCTACACCTTC. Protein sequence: CASRLGTAYGYTF.

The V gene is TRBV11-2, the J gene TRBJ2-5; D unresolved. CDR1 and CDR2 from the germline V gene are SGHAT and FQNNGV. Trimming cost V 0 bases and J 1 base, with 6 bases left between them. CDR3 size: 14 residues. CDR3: CASSLDSRQETQYF. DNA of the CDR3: TGTGCCAGCAGCTTAGATAGCCGCCAAGAGACCCAGTACTTC.

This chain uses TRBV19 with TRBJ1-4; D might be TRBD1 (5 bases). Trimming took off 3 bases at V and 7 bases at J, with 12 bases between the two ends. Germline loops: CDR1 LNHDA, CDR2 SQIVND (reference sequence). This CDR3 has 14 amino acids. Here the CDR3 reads CASSIQGGAEKLFF. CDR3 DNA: TGTGCCAGTAGTATCCAAGGTGGGGCTGAAAAACTGTTTTTT.

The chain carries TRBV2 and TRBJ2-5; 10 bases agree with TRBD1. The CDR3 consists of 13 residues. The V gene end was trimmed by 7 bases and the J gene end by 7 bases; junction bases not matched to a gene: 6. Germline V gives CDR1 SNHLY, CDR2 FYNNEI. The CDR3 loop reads CASKTGGTGTQYF. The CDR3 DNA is TGTGCCAGCAAGACAGGGGGCACGGGGACCCAGTACTTC.

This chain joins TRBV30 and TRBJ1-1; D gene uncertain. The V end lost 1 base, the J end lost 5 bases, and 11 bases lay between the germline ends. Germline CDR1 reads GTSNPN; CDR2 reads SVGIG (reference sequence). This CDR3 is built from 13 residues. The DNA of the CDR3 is TGTGCCTGGAGTGGAGGTCTCGGTACTGAAGCTTTCTTT. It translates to CAWSGGLGTEAFF.

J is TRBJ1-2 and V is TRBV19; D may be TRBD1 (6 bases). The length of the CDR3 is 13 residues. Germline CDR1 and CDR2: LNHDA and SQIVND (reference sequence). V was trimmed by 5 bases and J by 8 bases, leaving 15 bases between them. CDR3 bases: TGTGCCAGTAGTTATAAAGGCGGACAGGGCTACACCTTC. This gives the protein CASSYKGGQGYTF.

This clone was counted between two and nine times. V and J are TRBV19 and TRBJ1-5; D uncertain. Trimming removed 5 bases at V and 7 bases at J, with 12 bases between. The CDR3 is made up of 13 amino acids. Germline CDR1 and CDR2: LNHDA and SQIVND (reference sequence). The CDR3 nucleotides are TGTGCCAGTAGTTCGACCCAGAACCAGCCCCAGCATTTT. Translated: CASSSTQNQPQHF.

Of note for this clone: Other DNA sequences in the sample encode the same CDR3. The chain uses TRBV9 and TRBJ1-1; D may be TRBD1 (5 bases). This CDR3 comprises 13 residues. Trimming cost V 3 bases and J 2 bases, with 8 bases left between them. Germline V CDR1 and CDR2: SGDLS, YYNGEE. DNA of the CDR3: TGTGCCAGCAGCGCGGGGGGTAACACTGAAGCTTTCTTT. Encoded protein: CASSAGGNTEAFF.

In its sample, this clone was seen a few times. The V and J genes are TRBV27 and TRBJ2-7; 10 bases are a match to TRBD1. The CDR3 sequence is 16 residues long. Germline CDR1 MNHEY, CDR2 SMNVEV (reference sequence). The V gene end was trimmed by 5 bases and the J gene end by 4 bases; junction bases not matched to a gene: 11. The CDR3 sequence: CASSLPGTGVAYEQYF. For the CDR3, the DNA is TGTGCCAGCAGTCTCCCCGGGACAGGGGTAGCGTACGAGCAGTACTTC.

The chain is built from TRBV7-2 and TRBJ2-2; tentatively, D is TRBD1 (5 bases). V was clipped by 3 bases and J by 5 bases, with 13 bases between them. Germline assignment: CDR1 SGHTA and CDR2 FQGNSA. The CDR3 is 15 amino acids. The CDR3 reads CASSFGKGRTGELFF. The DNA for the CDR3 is TGTGCCAGCAGCTTTGGCAAGGGGCGGACCGGGGAGCTGTTTTTT.

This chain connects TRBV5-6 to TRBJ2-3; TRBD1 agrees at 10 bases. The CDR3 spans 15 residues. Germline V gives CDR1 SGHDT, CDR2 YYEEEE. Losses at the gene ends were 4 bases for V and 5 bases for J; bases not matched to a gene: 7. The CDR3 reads CASSPGQGPGDTQYF. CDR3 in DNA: TGTGCCAGCAGCCCGGGACAGGGGCCAGGAGATACGCAGTATTTT.

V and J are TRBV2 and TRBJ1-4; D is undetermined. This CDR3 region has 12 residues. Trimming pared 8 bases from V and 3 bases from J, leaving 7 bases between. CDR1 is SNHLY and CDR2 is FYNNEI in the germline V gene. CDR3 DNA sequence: TGTGCCAGCGCGGCCTCTAATGAAAAACTGTTTTTT. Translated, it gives CASAASNEKLFF.

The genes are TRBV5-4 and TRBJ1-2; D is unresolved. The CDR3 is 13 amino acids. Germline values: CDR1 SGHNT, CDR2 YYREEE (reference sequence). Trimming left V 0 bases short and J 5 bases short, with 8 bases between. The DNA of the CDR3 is TGTGCCAGCAGCTTGGGGGAACAATATGGCTACACCTTC. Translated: CASSLGEQYGYTF.